Listed below are T cell receptor beta chains from one sample, sequenced in a study of shared clonotypes between healthy human individuals. Libraries were prepared by immunoSEQ multiplex PCR; TCRdb keeps only in-frame clonotypes and omits some of them. The table records over a million clones, around 97% of them present only once. Sequenced input: naive CD4+ T cells sorted from blood. The receptors here all came from a man under 40 in good health. CDR3s include the opening cysteine and the closing phenylalanine or tryptophan. Each record gives: D gene, J gene, clone size, V gene, CDR3 protein, CDR3 DNA. D genes are given only for firm matches. Expanded clones are given a class, and other clones once, few, many or no size at all.

.,TRBJ1-1,.,TRBV7-9,CASSFVRGDTEAFF,TGTGCCAGCAGCTTTGTTAGGGGGGACACTGAAGCTTTCTTT
.,TRBJ2-3,.,TRBV18,CASSQNSGTDTQYF,TGTGCCAGCTCACAGAACAGCGGCACAGATACGCAGTATTTT
.,TRBJ2-2,.,TRBV4-1,CATRGRTGELFF,TGCGCCACGAGAGGGCGGACCGGGGAGCTGTTTTTT
.,TRBJ2-3,.,TRBV6-4,CASIQGCDTQYF,TGTGCCAGCATCCAGGGGTGCGATACGCAGTATTTT
.,TRBJ2-7,.,TRBV28,CASSLSGGWSF,TGTGCCAGCAGTCTCTCCGGGGGCTGGTCCTTC
.,TRBJ2-7,.,TRBV11-2,CASSLRLSAAPYEQYF,TGTGCCAGCAGCTTAAGGCTTTCGGCGGCGCCCTACGAGCAGTACTTC
.,TRBJ1-1,.,TRBV2,CASSEDTEAFF,TGTGCCAGCAGTGAGGACACTGAAGCTTTCTTT
.,TRBJ2-2,.,TRBV14,CASSQDRDWRDTGELFF,TGTGCCAGCAGCCAAGACAGGGACTGGCGGGACACCGGGGAGCTGTTTTTT
TRBD1,TRBJ1-4,.,TRBV23-1,CASSQSGQGFNEKLFF,TGCGCCAGCAGTCAATCGGGACAGGGATTTAATGAAAAACTGTTTTTT
.,TRBJ2-5,.,TRBV9,CASSVDSRGTQYF,TGTGCCAGCAGCGTAGACTCGAGGGGGACCCAGTACTTC
.,TRBJ1-5,.,TRBV9,CASSFSPGEPQHF,TGTGCCAGCAGCTTTAGTCCTGGGGAGCCCCAGCATTTT
.,TRBJ1-4,.,TRBV18,CASSPTRVDRPIRAATNEKLFF,TGTGCCAGCTCACCAACACGAGTCGACCGTCCGATCCGGGCCGCAACTAATGAAAAACTGTTTTTT
.,TRBJ2-3,.,TRBV10-1,CASTPGGTDTQYF,TGCGCCAGCACCCCTGGGGGAACAGATACGCAGTATTTT
.,TRBJ2-5,.,TRBV5-1,CASSSVVGVQETQYF,TGCGCCAGCAGCTCGGTGGTCGGGGTCCAAGAGACCCAGTACTTC
.,TRBJ1-5,once,TRBV28,CASSSDDRGSLRSNQPQHF,TGTGCCAGCAGTTCAGATGACCGGGGAAGTCTTCGGAGCAATCAGCCCCAGCATTTT
.,TRBJ1-5,.,TRBV6-1,CASSGPSGARNQPQHF,TGTGCCAGCAGTGGCCCTTCCGGGGCCCGCAATCAGCCCCAGCATTTT
.,TRBJ2-7,.,TRBV5-4,CASSPDGGAREQYF,TGTGCCAGCAGCCCGGATGGGGGGGCCCGAGAGCAGTACTTC
.,TRBJ1-5,.,TRBV28,CASILSNGRGNQPQHF,TGTGCCAGCATTCTTTCGAACGGGCGCGGCAATCAGCCCCAGCATTTT
.,TRBJ2-3,.,TRBV27,CASSYFRGDTQYF,TGTGCCAGCAGTTACTTCAGGGGAGATACGCAGTATTTT
.,TRBJ2-3,.,TRBV10-1,CASSAMGNPQYF,TGCGCCAGCTCAGCTATGGGGAACCCGCAGTATTTT
.,TRBJ1-1,.,TRBV18,CASSPMGTEAFF,TGTGCCAGCTCACCGATGGGCACTGAAGCTTTCTTT
.,TRBJ2-1,.,TRBV18,CASSPRREQLWYNEQFF,TGTGCCAGCTCACCGAGGAGGGAGCAGCTCTGGTACAATGAGCAGTTCTTC
.,TRBJ2-3,.,TRBV27,CASSLLAGSTDTQYF,TGTGCCAGCAGTTTATTGGCAGGTAGCACAGATACGCAGTATTTT
.,TRBJ2-6,.,TRBV18,CASSPPRVSGANVLTF,TGTGCCAGCTCACCACCGCGGGTCTCTGGGGCCAACGTCCTGACTTTC
TRBD2,TRBJ2-7,.,TRBV5-5,CASSAFTSGRGYEQYF,TGTGCCAGCAGCGCCTTCACTAGCGGGAGAGGCTACGAGCAGTACTTC
.,TRBJ2-7,.,TRBV15,CATSRVGGLKYEQYF,TGTGCCACCAGCAGAGTGGGAGGACTTAAATACGAGCAGTACTTC
.,TRBJ2-7,.,TRBV5-6,CASSLTGRNSYEQYF,TGTGCCAGCAGCTTAACGGGACGGAACTCCTACGAGCAGTACTTC
.,TRBJ2-5,.,TRBV12-5,CASAHRHRRGETQYF,TGTGCTAGTGCCCACCGCCACCGCAGGGGTGAGACCCAGTACTTC
.,TRBJ1-1,.,TRBV6-5,CASREQGWNTEAFF,TGTGCCAGCAGGGAGCAGGGATGGAACACTGAAGCTTTCTTT
TRBD2,TRBJ2-3,.,TRBV7-8,CASSSSGRAADTQYF,TGTGCCAGCAGTTCCAGCGGGAGGGCCGCAGATACGCAGTATTTT
.,TRBJ1-1,.,TRBV7-2,CASQPGGGTEAFF,TGTGCCAGCCAACCGGGGGGGGGCACTGAAGCTTTCTTT
.,TRBJ2-7,once,TRBV28,CASRLNSYEQYF,TGTGCCAGCCGACTCAACTCCTACGAGCAGTACTTC
TRBD1,TRBJ2-1,.,TRBV7-8,CASSPGWGQGLYNEQFF,TGTGCCAGCAGCCCCGGCTGGGGACAGGGACTTTACAATGAGCAGTTCTTC
TRBD2,TRBJ2-3,.,TRBV5-1,CASSLEPAGGPDTQYF,TGCGCCAGCAGCTTGGAACCAGCGGGAGGCCCAGATACGCAGTATTTT
TRBD2,TRBJ2-1,.,TRBV11-3,CASSWGEGGWNEQFF,TGTGCCAGCAGCTGGGGGGAGGGAGGATGGAATGAGCAGTTCTTC
.,TRBJ1-1,.,TRBV5-4,CASSLASGDAEAFF,TGTGCCAGCAGCTTGGCCTCAGGGGACGCTGAAGCTTTCTTT
TRBD2,TRBJ2-1,.,TRBV10-3,CAIKTSGRVNEQFF,TGTGCCATCAAGACTAGCGGGAGAGTTAATGAGCAGTTCTTC
.,TRBJ1-5,.,TRBV15,CATTGLGNQPQHF,TGTGCCACCACGGGGCTTGGCAATCAGCCCCAGCATTTT
.,TRBJ1-5,.,TRBV4-2,CASSQAAQRTNQPQHF,TGTGCCAGCAGCCAAGCGGCTCAGAGAACAAATCAGCCCCAGCATTTT
.,TRBJ2-5,.,TRBV5-1,CASIGPPAETQYF,TGCGCCAGCATTGGGCCCCCCGCGGAGACCCAGTACTTC